A selection of T cell receptor beta chains follows, all from one sample in a study of OX40 agonist ivuxolimab in advanced cancers. This table comes from immunoSEQ multiplex PCR, and its TCRdb copy is limited to in-frame clones, with some not included. The repertoire holds 70,000 or so clones, with approximately 80% as singletons. Sequencing used CD4+ or CD8+ T cells sorted from blood, obtained in a trial of the OX40 agonist ivuxolimab. All receptors derive from an adult with an advanced solid tumor such as melanoma, head and neck, liver or kidney cancer. Each CDR3 is given with its conserved first and last residue. D genes are given only for firm matches. Expanded clones are given a class, and other clones once, few, many or no size at all.

cdr3_length j_call clone_size v_call d_call cdr3_aa cdr3_nt
13 TRBJ2-1 NA TRBV19 NA CASSDTVYDEQFF TGTGCCAGTAGTGATACAGTATATGATGAGCAGTTCTTC
12 TRBJ2-1 NA TRBV27 NA CASRKVDNEQFF TGTGCCAGCAGAAAAGTCGACAATGAGCAGTTCTTC
17 TRBJ2-2 once TRBV7-8 TRBD2 CASSLAGGLANPGELFF TGTGCCAGCAGCTTAGCGGGGGGACTAGCGAATCCCGGGGAGCTGTTTTTT
12 TRBJ2-7 NA TRBV28 TRBD1 CASSLGDRELYF TGTGCCAGCAGCCTAGGGGACAGGGAGCTGTACTTC
15 TRBJ2-6 NA TRBV11-1 NA CASSFRGPGANVLTF TGTGCCAGCAGCTTCAGGGGCCCTGGGGCCAACGTCCTGACTTTC
13 TRBJ2-5 NA TRBV7-2 NA CASSPGGSETQYF TGTGCCAGCAGCCCCGGGGGCAGCGAGACCCAGTACTTC
15 TRBJ2-3 many TRBV19 NA CASKLGGGRTDTQYF TGTGCCAGTAAATTGGGAGGAGGGAGGACAGATACGCAGTATTTT
13 TRBJ2-5 few TRBV2 NA CASSVIGVETQYF TGTGCCAGCAGTGTAATAGGGGTAGAGACCCAGTACTTC
13 TRBJ1-4 once TRBV6-1 NA CATRVPFPEKLFF TGTGCCACAAGAGTACCCTTTCCAGAAAAACTGTTTTTT
16 TRBJ2-5 NA TRBV5-4 NA CASSIIDSRGGETQYF TGTGCCAGCAGCATAATCGACTCAAGGGGTGGAGAGACCCAGTACTTC
15 TRBJ1-2 NA TRBV28 NA CASSLSPQIGDGYTF TGTGCCAGCAGTTTATCACCCCAGATCGGCGATGGCTACACCTTC
15 TRBJ2-1 NA TRBV9 TRBD2 CASSVSGTSYNEQFF TGTGCCAGCAGCGTTAGCGGGACCTCCTACAATGAGCAGTTCTTC
14 TRBJ1-2 NA TRBV4-1 NA CASSQDINNYGYTF TGCGCCAGCAGCCAAGATATAAATAACTATGGCTACACCTTC
16 TRBJ2-7 NA TRBV27 NA CASRTQSGGRLYEQYF TGTGCCAGCAGAACTCAAAGTGGGGGGCGGCTCTACGAGCAGTACTTC
13 TRBJ1-5 NA TRBV11-2 NA CASSRGRQTPQHF TGTGCCAGCAGCCGGGGACGGCAGACGCCCCAGCATTTT
18 TRBJ2-1 NA TRBV5-1 TRBD2 CASSLIGSGSGSYNEQFF TGCGCCAGCAGCTTGATCGGTAGCGGGAGTGGTTCCTACAATGAGCAGTTCTTC
12 TRBJ2-7 NA TRBV28 NA CASTLPPYEQYF TGTGCCAGCACCCTCCCGCCATACGAGCAGTACTTC
14 TRBJ1-1 NA TRBV30 NA CAWSKGGAETEAFF TGTGCCTGGAGTAAGGGGGGGGCTGAAACTGAAGCTTTCTTT
14 TRBJ2-1 NA TRBV2 NA CASTRDTYVGEQFF TGTGCCAGCACTCGGGACACCTATGTGGGTGAGCAGTTCTTC
15 TRBJ2-7 once TRBV5-8 TRBD1 CASSLGTGLDYEQYF TGTGCCAGCAGCTTAGGGACAGGGTTGGACTACGAGCAGTACTTC
15 TRBJ2-3 NA TRBV30 NA CAWSVSARGTDTQYF TGTGCCTGGAGTGTATCGGCACGGGGCACAGATACGCAGTATTTT
11 TRBJ2-1 NA TRBV5-4 NA CASSLQGEQFF TGTGCCAGCAGCCTGCAAGGTGAGCAGTTCTTC
14 TRBJ1-2 NA TRBV6-6 NA CASSYSIYEGGYTF TGTGCCAGCAGTTACTCGATTTATGAAGGCGGCTACACCTTC
16 TRBJ2-2 NA TRBV6-6 TRBD1 CASSAGQGKGTGELFF TGTGCCAGCAGTGCCGGACAGGGGAAGGGGACCGGGGAGCTGTTTTTT
17 TRBJ1-1 NA TRBV5-4 TRBD1 CASSSPKDRGGNTEAFF TGTGCCAGCAGCTCGCCCAAGGACAGGGGAGGGAACACTGAAGCTTTCTTT
15 TRBJ2-5 few TRBV6-1 TRBD2 CASSEGTSGRETQYF TGTGCCAGCAGTGAAGGGACTAGCGGGAGGGAGACCCAGTACTTC
15 TRBJ2-1 NA TRBV9 NA CASSVDGGPYNEQFF TGTGCCAGCAGCGTAGACGGGGGGCCTTACAATGAGCAGTTCTTC
15 TRBJ2-7 NA TRBV5-5 TRBD1 CASSPPTGRAYEQYF TGTGCCAGCAGCCCCCCGACAGGGAGAGCCTACGAGCAGTACTTC
16 TRBJ2-1 NA TRBV7-9 TRBD2 CASSPRLAGANNEQFF TGTGCCAGCAGCCCACGCCTAGCGGGGGCAAACAATGAGCAGTTCTTC
15 TRBJ2-7 once TRBV27 NA CASRFRLSGSYEQYF TGTGCCAGCAGGTTTCGGCTGAGCGGAAGCTACGAGCAGTACTTC
14 TRBJ2-5 NA TRBV5-1 NA CASSLGDRRETQYF TGCGCCAGCAGCTTGGGGGACCGAAGGGAGACCCAGTACTTC
15 TRBJ2-2 NA TRBV18 NA CASSPGDYGTGELFF TGTGCCAGCTCACCAGGTGACTACGGCACCGGGGAGCTGTTTTTT
15 TRBJ1-5 few TRBV4-2 NA CASSQGGEIGQPQHF TGTGCCAGCAGCCAAGGGGGCGAAATTGGTCAGCCCCAGCATTTT
16 TRBJ2-1 NA TRBV7-6 NA CASSLVGSRLGDEQFF TGTGCCAGCAGCTTAGTGGGGAGTAGGTTGGGGGATGAGCAGTTCTTC
15 TRBJ1-4 once TRBV5-8 TRBD1 CASSMWTGTNEKLFF TGTGCCAGCAGCATGTGGACAGGGACTAATGAAAAACTGTTTTTT
16 TRBJ2-3 NA TRBV5-1 TRBD2 CASSLGLAGVIDTQYF TGCGCCAGCAGCTTGGGACTAGCGGGAGTGATAGATACGCAGTATTTT
17 TRBJ2-6 NA TRBV9 NA CASSPQPPSSGANVLTF TGTGCCAGCAGCCCTCAACCGCCGAGCTCTGGGGCCAACGTCCTGACTTTC
14 TRBJ1-5 once TRBV6-5 NA CASRPTGGSQPQHF TGTGCCAGCCGCCCCACGGGAGGAAGTCAGCCCCAGCATTTT
13 TRBJ1-1 few TRBV7-8 NA CASSFRGNTEAFF TGTGCCAGCAGCTTCAGGGGGAACACTGAAGCTTTCTTT
15 TRBJ1-3 once TRBV2 TRBD1 CASSPGQGIGNTIYF TGTGCCAGCAGTCCGGGACAGGGTATCGGAAACACCATATATTTT
15 TRBJ1-2 NA TRBV27 NA CASGTTTYNSYGYTF TGTGCCAGCGGAACAACCACATATAATAGCTATGGCTACACCTTC
14 TRBJ2-1 NA TRBV9 NA CASSDPHSYNEQFF TGTGCCAGCAGCGATCCCCACTCCTACAATGAGCAGTTCTTC
15 TRBJ1-1 NA TRBV5-1 NA CASSLGTAPNTEAFF TGCGCCAGCAGCTTGGGGACAGCACCGAACACTGAAGCTTTCTTT
14 TRBJ2-6 NA TRBV28 NA CASFSGSGANVLTF TGTGCCAGCTTTTCGGGCTCTGGGGCCAACGTCCTGACTTTC
19 TRBJ2-1 NA TRBV5-1 TRBD2 CASSPYSGISTTSYNEQFF TGCGCCAGCAGCCCCTATAGCGGGATCAGCACTACTTCCTACAATGAGCAGTTCTTC
11 TRBJ2-3 NA TRBV2 TRBD2 CASSLGLAQYF TGTGCCAGCAGCCTAGGACTAGCGCAGTATTTT
15 TRBJ1-2 NA TRBV19 TRBD1 CASSNSQGAVNGYTF TGTGCCAGTAGTAATTCCCAGGGGGCGGTCAATGGCTACACCTTC
15 TRBJ1-1 NA TRBV18 TRBD1 CASSPQGAQDTEAFF TGTGCCAGCTCACCACAGGGGGCTCAGGACACTGAAGCTTTCTTT
16 TRBJ2-3 NA TRBV4-1 TRBD1 CASSHSPGQATDTQYF TGCGCCAGCAGCCACTCCCCGGGACAGGCGACAGATACGCAGTATTTT
17 TRBJ1-4 NA TRBV5-4 NA CASSPGSGRATNEKLFF TGTGCCAGCAGCCCTGGGTCCGGGCGCGCTACTAATGAAAAACTGTTTTTT
15 TRBJ1-1 NA TRBV6-5 TRBD1 CASSYGGRQGVKAFF TGTGCCAGCAGTTACGGTGGCCGGCAGGGGGTCAAAGCTTTCTTT
13 TRBJ2-2 NA TRBV29-1 NA CSLRIATTGELFF TGCAGCCTTCGGATAGCTACCACCGGGGAGCTGTTTTTT
15 TRBJ2-1 once TRBV28 TRBD2 CASSPGTSGSNEQFF TGTGCCAGCAGCCCGGGGACTAGCGGGAGCAATGAGCAGTTCTTC
15 TRBJ1-5 NA TRBV5-1 TRBD1 CASSLDGTGVQPQHF TGCGCCAGCAGCTTAGACGGGACAGGGGTTCAGCCCCAGCATTTT
16 TRBJ2-7 few TRBV11-2 TRBD2 CASSSTPGAGAYEQYF TGTGCCAGCAGCTCCACCCCAGGAGCGGGGGCTTACGAGCAGTACTTC
12 TRBJ2-1 NA TRBV11-2 NA CASSLAGNEQFF TGTGCCAGCAGCTTAGCAGGCAATGAGCAGTTCTTC
14 TRBJ2-1 many TRBV28 NA CASTGDPRDNEQFF TGTGCCAGCACCGGGGACCCGAGGGACAATGAGCAGTTCTTC